A selection of T cell receptor beta chains follows, all from one sample in a study of T cells in localized non-small cell lung cancer. Data came from immunoSEQ multiplex PCR; TCRdb stores just in-frame clones and leaves some out. The sample includes approximately 1,500 clones, 30% to 40% of them seen just once. This specimen consisted of normal lung tissue next to the tumor, obtained before any cancer treatment. Receptor source: a man aged 40 to 70 with stage I lung adenocarcinoma. CDR3s include the opening cysteine and the closing phenylalanine or tryptophan. Each record gives: J gene, D gene, clone size, V gene, CDR3 DNA, CDR3 protein. A D gene is named only where the DNA matches it firmly. Clone size appears in some rows only: once, few, many, or a class for an expanded clone.

>TRBJ1-2|TRBD1|.|TRBV29-1
TGCAGCGTGGCCCTGGCAGGGGGCGCGGGTGGCTACACCTTC
CSVALAGGAGGYTF
>TRBJ1-3|.|.|TRBV6-8
TGTGCCAGCAGTTACTCACTTTCCCCCCGTAACTCTGGAAACACCATATATTTT
CASSYSLSPRNSGNTIYF
>TRBJ2-7|.|few|TRBV7-4
TGTGCCAGCAGCTCGACTTCCGGGACGGACTACGAGCAGTACTTC
CASSSTSGTDYEQYF
>TRBJ1-6|TRBD1|once|TRBV5-1
TGCGCCAGCAGCTTTCAGGGGGCGGATAATTCACCCCTCCACTTT
CASSFQGADNSPLHF
>TRBJ1-2|.|few|TRBV6-8
TGTGCCAGCAGAGGGGCGCGGGTGAATGGCTACACCTTC
CASRGARVNGYTF
>TRBJ2-1|TRBD2|.|TRBV15
TGTGCCACCAGCAGAGCTAGCGGGAGAGTTTACAATGAGCAGTTCTTC
CATSRASGRVYNEQFF
>TRBJ2-7|.|medium-sized|TRBV6-8
TGTGCCATCAGTGGAATTGATGTGGGAGTAGGCGACGAGCAGTACTTC
CAISGIDVGVGDEQYF
>TRBJ2-3|TRBD2|.|TRBV9
TGTGCCAGCAGTGACGGGAGGGCCAGAGATACGCAGTATTTT
CASSDGRARDTQYF
>TRBJ1-6|TRBD1|once|TRBV18
TGTGCCAGCTCACCGACAGGGTGGAATTCACCCCTCCACTTT
CASSPTGWNSPLHF
>TRBJ1-6|.|.|TRBV19
TGTGCCAGTAGCATGGGGCCAAATTCACCCCTCCACTTT
CASSMGPNSPLHF
>TRBJ2-1|.|.|TRBV15
TGTGCCACCAGCAGAGAACCTTCGAGCTCCTACAATGAGCAGTTCTTC
CATSREPSSSYNEQFF
>TRBJ1-1|TRBD1|.|TRBV5-1
TGCGCCAGCAGCTTACAAACAGGGGACACTGAAGCTTTCTTT
CASSLQTGDTEAFF
>TRBJ2-7|.|few|TRBV28
TGTGCCAGCAGATCCGACAGAGTTGTGGGGAACGAGCAGTACTTC
CASRSDRVVGNEQYF
>TRBJ2-7|.|.|TRBV10-1
TGCGCCAGACAGTCTCACGACGGGTACCATTCCTACGAGCAGTACTTC
CARQSHDGYHSYEQYF
>TRBJ2-5|TRBD1|.|TRBV5-1
TGCGCCAGCAGCCCTGACAGGGGGGGGGAGACCCAGTACTTC
CASSPDRGGETQYF
>TRBJ2-7|TRBD1|once|TRBV30
TGTGCCTGGAGTGGTCCCGGGACAGGGGGCTGGGAACAGTACTTC
CAWSGPGTGGWEQYF
>TRBJ2-7|.|once|TRBV25-1
TGTGCCAGCAGTGCTTCGGGGTACGAGCAGTACTTC
CASSASGYEQYF
>TRBJ1-1|.|few|TRBV30
TGTGCCTGGAGTAGAGGGAGGGGGTACACTGAAGCTTTCTTT
CAWSRGRGYTEAFF
>TRBJ1-4|TRBD1|.|TRBV9
TGTGCCAGCACCACAGGGGGTGAAAAACTGTTTTTT
CASTTGGEKLFF
>TRBJ2-2|.|few|TRBV6-8
TGTGCCAGCAGTTACCCTCACCCCCCTGGGGAGCTGTTTTTT
CASSYPHPPGELFF
>TRBJ1-1|.|few|TRBV6-8
TGTGCCAGCAGTCCGCAGGGGATGGCTGAAGCTTTCTTT
CASSPQGMAEAFF
>TRBJ2-1|TRBD2|.|TRBV11-3
TGTGCCAGCAGCTTAGGGGGTAGCGGGAACTATGAGCAGTTCTTC
CASSLGGSGNYEQFF
>TRBJ2-7|TRBD2|large|TRBV11-3
TGTGCCAGCAGCCCGCGGGGTAGCGGGGGTGGGGAGCAGTACTTC
CASSPRGSGGGEQYF
>TRBJ2-3|TRBD2|.|TRBV30
TGTGCCTGGAGTGTCAGCGGGGGGTTTGTGGGCACAGATACGCAGTATTTT
CAWSVSGGFVGTDTQYF
>TRBJ2-1|.|few|TRBV11-3
TGTGCCAGCAGCCTTTACGGGACAAGCTCCTACAATGAGCAGTTCTTC
CASSLYGTSSYNEQFF
>TRBJ2-3|.|.|TRBV22-1
TGTGCCAGCAGTGAACAGGGGGCGGTCGGCACAGATACGCAGTATTTT
CASSEQGAVGTDTQYF
>TRBJ1-4|.|.|TRBV15
TGTGCCACCAGCAGAGGTACAACCGGGACACCTAATGAAAAACTGTTTTTT
CATSRGTTGTPNEKLFF
>TRBJ2-3|.|few|TRBV11-3
TGTGCCAGCTCCCCCAGGGGACGGGGCACAGATACGCAGTATTTT
CASSPRGRGTDTQYF
>TRBJ2-1|TRBD2|large|TRBV11-3
TGTGCCAGCAGCTCTAGCGGGGGTTTCATGGATGAGCAGTTCTTC
CASSSSGGFMDEQFF
>TRBJ1-4|TRBD1|few|TRBV6-8
TGTGCCACCCCCGGGACAGGACCTAATGAAAAACTGTTTTTT
CATPGTGPNEKLFF
>TRBJ1-2|.|few|TRBV11-3
TGTGCCAGCAGCAGAAACAGGGTAGAGAATGGCTACACCTTC
CASSRNRVENGYTF
>TRBJ2-5|TRBD2|.|TRBV5-1
TGCGCCAGCAGCCCCACCCCTGCCGGGACTAGCGGGGAAGAGACCCAGTACTTC
CASSPTPAGTSGEETQYF
>TRBJ2-5|TRBD2|.|TRBV14
TGTGCCAGCAGCCGAACCGTAGCGGGAGCTCCAGAGACCCAGTACTTC
CASSRTVAGAPETQYF
>TRBJ1-2|.|.|TRBV4-1
TGCGCCAGCAGCCAAGATGAGTTCGGACAGTCCTATGGCTACACCTTC
CASSQDEFGQSYGYTF
>TRBJ2-5|.|few|TRBV4-1
TGCGCCAGCAGCCAAGACAGGGTCCGAGAGACCCAGTACTTC
CASSQDRVRETQYF
>TRBJ2-3|.|few|TRBV5-1
TGCGCCAGCAGCTCAACGAGCGGTGACACAGATACGCAGTATTTT
CASSSTSGDTDTQYF
>TRBJ1-4|.|.|TRBV7-7
TGTGCCAGCAGCCCCCGAGGGCAGAGGAATGAAAAACTGTTTTTT
CASSPRGQRNEKLFF
>TRBJ1-3|TRBD1|few|TRBV11-3
TGTGCCAGCAGCGCGACAGGGGGCGCGGATGGAAACACCATATATTTT
CASSATGGADGNTIYF
>TRBJ2-3|TRBD2|few|TRBV11-3
TGTGCCAGCAGCCGTCTCGCGGGGGGAACGGATACGCAGTATTTT
CASSRLAGGTDTQYF
>TRBJ2-2|.|.|TRBV19
TGTGCCAGTAGTACCTCCCTAACGACAGGGAGGGCCGGGGAGCTGTTTTTT
CASSTSLTTGRAGELFF
>TRBJ2-7|.|few|TRBV1
TGCGCCAGCAGCCAAGCCCTAGGGGTGAGGGAAGAGCAGTACTTC
CASSQALGVREEQYF
>TRBJ1-5|.|.|TRBV28
TGTGCCAGCAGTTTATTAACAGCCACCGGCGATAAACCCCAGCATTTT
CASSLLTATGDKPQHF
>TRBJ1-1|.|few|TRBV11-3
TGTGCCAGCAGCTTACGAGGAGACATGAACACTGAAGCTTTCTTT
CASSLRGDMNTEAFF
>TRBJ2-1|TRBD2|.|TRBV6-8
TGTGCCAGCAGACCTACCGGGACTAGCACTAGCAATGAGCAGTTCTTC
CASRPTGTSTSNEQFF
>TRBJ2-1|.|.|TRBV11-3
TGTGCCAGCAACCAAAACAGACAGTACAATGAGCAGTTCTTC
CASNQNRQYNEQFF
>TRBJ2-7|.|medium-sized|TRBV9
TGTGCCAGCAGCGTAGGAGGCCGGGACGAGCAGTACTTC
CASSVGGRDEQYF
>TRBJ2-1|.|.|TRBV11-3
TGTGCCAGCAGCTGGGGGTATCCCTACAATGAGCAGTTCTTC
CASSWGYPYNEQFF
>TRBJ2-7|.|.|TRBV23-1
TGCGCCAGCAGTCCCGCCGGGCAGAGAACATACGAGCAGTACTTC
CASSPAGQRTYEQYF
>TRBJ2-5|TRBD1|medium-sized|TRBV6-8
TGTGCCAGCAGTTCCTCCGGGACAGTACAAGAGACCCAGTACTTC
CASSSSGTVQETQYF
>TRBJ1-4|.|large|TRBV9
TGTGCCAGCAGCGTACCCGGGAATAATGAAAAACTGTTTTTT
CASSVPGNNEKLFF
>TRBJ1-2|TRBD1|few|TRBV11-3
TGTGCCAGCAGCTTATACCCTCAAGGGAAAGGACAGGGGTTTGGCTACACCTTC
CASSLYPQGKGQGFGYTF
>TRBJ2-3|.|.|TRBV28
TGTGCCAGCAGCTCGCCTGGGGCTACAGATACGCAGTATTTT
CASSSPGATDTQYF
>TRBJ2-7|.|.|TRBV19
TGTGCCAGTAGTTTCGACAGCCAAACTTCCTACGAGCAGTACTTC
CASSFDSQTSYEQYF
>TRBJ2-3|TRBD2|few|TRBV11-3
TGTGCCAGCAGCGCCACTAGCGGGGTTCCCACAGATACGCAGTATTTT
CASSATSGVPTDTQYF